Below are 2 T cell receptor beta chains sequenced from a single sample in a study of cytomegalovirus exposure and HLA in healthy donors. This PCR relied on a set of 60 Vbeta primers and 13 Jbeta primers. Data came from immunoSEQ multiplex PCR; TCRdb stores just in-frame clones and leaves some out. Of about 140,000 clones in the sample, around two thirds are singletons; the top ten hold around 9.3%. The sample comprised PBMCs. Source of these receptors: a man younger than 45 in good health and CMV-seropositive.

The genes are TRBV28 and TRBJ2-7, with a tentative D call TRBD2 (6 bases). The germline V gene has CDR1 MDHEN and CDR2 SYDVKM. This CDR3 spans 14 amino acids. Trimming cost V 3 bases and J 2 bases, with 11 bases left between them. CDR3 DNA: TGTGCCAGCAGTTTTGGGGGGTCGCCCTACGAGCAGTACTTC. It specifies CASSFGGSPYEQYF.

This clone has more than one count but fewer than ten. V is TRBV2 and J is TRBJ1-5, with D perhaps TRBD1 (6 bases). This CDR3 is 15 amino acids long. CDR1 SNHLY and CDR2 FYNNEI come from the germline V gene. V gave up 3 bases and J gave up 3 bases, with 12 bases separating them. CDR3 loop: CASSEQQGPNQPQHF. The CDR3 bases are TGTGCCAGCAGTGAGCAACAGGGTCCCAATCAGCCCCAGCATTTT.